This TCR beta chain comes out of a study of cytomegalovirus exposure and HLA in healthy donors. This clone was seen only a few times. Antigen unknown. Primers for the PCR totalled 60 Vbeta and 13 Jbeta. Using immunoSEQ multiplex PCR, the repertoire was profiled, and TCRdb retains in-frame clones only, with some absent. The sample includes tens of thousands of clones, around 8% seen only once; the top ten take about 2.3%. The study's findings and limits: Association of about 17,000 TCR beta sequences with HLA alleles was found at 0.05 false discovery rate in a later analysis. Within an earlier analysis, most TCR beta V segments proved productive either about 90% or about 30% of the time.

This CDR3 comprises 15 residues. After removal of 4 bases from V and 3 bases from J, the junction contained 6 bases not matched to a gene. CDR1 and CDR2 (germline): MNHNS, SASEGT. The TCR comes from a man aged 45-65 years in good health and CMV-seronegative. V is TRBV6-1 and J is TRBJ1-3, with 7 bases matching TRBD1. The sample was PBMCs. The chain's CDR3 is CASSGQGDVGNTIYF. In nucleotides, the CDR3 is TGTGCCAGCAGTGGGCAGGGGGACGTTGGAAACACCATATATTTT.